This paragraph covers one T cell receptor (beta chain) sequence. In the original workflow: Estimation of nucleated cell counts was performed using reference gene primer amplification. Clones were read by immunoSEQ multiplex PCR, and TCRdb kept only the in-frame ones, dropping some. D and trimming were read from the DNA, whereas the V and J calls and clone size are those reported in that table. The data show under 500,000 clones, roughly nine tenths seen once. Between the trimmed V and J ends, which lost 0 bases and 6 bases, there was a span of 12 bases. The germline V gene has CDR1 LNHNV and CDR2 YYDKDF (reference sequence). This CDR3 is built from 15 residues. This specimen comes from a study of blood T cell repertoires in COVID-19. Turning to the study itself: Nucleic acid was either cDNA or gDNA, and it came from T cells, B-cell-depleted T cells, or PBMCs.

Cohort 3 donors counted as recovered after two negative PCRs, clearance, or resolved symptoms. The gene calls are TRBV15 and TRBJ1-5; D is perhaps TRBD1 (5 bases). Sequencing input: PBMCs or T cells enriched from blood (not recorded which). The clonotype originates from a man under 40 who had recovered from COVID-19. CDR3 in amino acids: CATSRDRGVGQPQHF. CDR3 bases: TGTGCCACCAGCAGAGATCGGGGGGTGGGTCAGCCCCAGCATTTT. The whole variable domain, filled in from reference TRBV15 and TRBJ1-5, reads DAMVIQNPRYQVTQFGKPVTLSCSQTLNHNVMYWYQQKSSQAPKLLFHYYDKDFNNEADTPDNFQSRRPNTSFCFLDIRSPGLGDTAMYLCATSRDRGVGQPQHFGDGTRLSIL.